This T cell receptor beta chain was profiled in a study of cytomegalovirus exposure and HLA in healthy donors (dated by TCRdb to 2016 to 2017). Notes on the research overall: According to an earlier analysis of a few hundred of the donors, about 180 million T cells yielded some 120 million unique TCR beta sequences and 250 to 350 Gb of sequence data. An early release that covered approximately 600 HLA-typed donors contained 300 to 350 gigabases of sequencing data and around 85 million unique TCR sequences. Of the approximately 400 genotyped donors, 75% to 85% were placed in the genetic ancestry cluster associated with self-reported Caucasian donors. The study aimed to test whether signatures of past pathogen exposure could be identified by cataloging public T cell receptors. The study used immunosequencing to profile the T cell repertoires of hundreds of subjects and linked those repertoires to cytomegalovirus serostatus. In addition to the first cohort of around 670 subjects, a separate validation cohort of about 120 different subjects was used. To predict cytomegalovirus infection status, the study combined high-throughput TCR immunosequencing, statistical association of individual TCRs with disease status, and machine learning. To study patterns of TCR occurrence, a later analysis re-analyzed previously published TCR beta repertoires from just over 650 donors and added high-resolution HLA genotyping. Rather than using new phenotypic data, the later analysis identified candidate immune exposures from TCR beta sequences and from how often those sequences occurred across donors. An earlier analysis of approximately 640 of the donors applied high-throughput TCR beta sequencing to assess whether each TCR beta V gene segment acted as functional or pseudogenic. Alongside the repertoire data, information on donor age, sex, ethnicity and CMV serostatus was compiled. A later genetic analysis used genome-wide SNP genotypes for about 65% of the 666 donors, treating that subset as a discovery cohort. All discovery cohort repertoires had been generated using a single sequencing platform. Class I and class II HLA loci were covered by the typing at four-digit resolution. Typing coverage differed by locus: A, B, C, DRB1 and DQB1 were typed in roughly 620-640 donors, DQA1 in 500 to 550, DPA1 in roughly 590, and DPB1 in 450 to 480. Several DR-DQ haplotypes were treated as single units for association and clustering because of strong linkage in the cohort. Across some 400 genotyped donors of the cohort, an average of approximately 240,000 unique TCR beta nucleotide sequences per donor were sequenced, and 15% to 20% of those sequences were non-productive. Here is what the overall study found, with its caveats: The presence/absence analyses assumed that sequencing depth was roughly uniform across donors, and that assumption may not be true. A later analysis found that most CMV-associated TCR beta chains appeared HLA-restricted, with HLA associations seemingly driven largely by CMV exposure. A later analysis reported that several top co-occurrence clusters appeared linked to parvovirus B19, influenza, CMV and Epstein-Barr virus. Some IMGT-functional V segments, including TRBV6-2 and TRBV6-3, could not be told apart with the 87-base-pair reads, so those segments were excluded. In an earlier analysis of approximately 590 of the donors, most TCR beta V segments appeared in productive rearrangements about 87% or about 30% of the time, broadly matching IMGT annotations. In a later analysis, the rate of TCR association differed among HLA loci, with DRB1 alleles having the most associated TCRs and HLA-C alleles having the fewest. A total of 150 or so TCR beta chains were listed by the study as associated with cytomegalovirus. Only TCR beta chains were sequenced in this cohort, and the absence of alpha or paired-chain data limited detectable features. Cytomegalovirus status was reported to be diagnosed by the classifier with high specificity and sensitivity in both the original and validation cohorts. Most TCR sequences were observed very rarely across donors, whereas some public TCRs were present in many individuals. Compared with equally common non-associated chains, HLA-associated TCR beta chains in a later analysis were more clonally expanded and had lower generation probabilities. Because counts were too low, roughly 17 rarely observed V segments, including chromosome 9 orphons, were left out of the earlier analysis of roughly 600 of the donors. The sequencing pipeline was judged likely to have produced a cluster of highly shared sequence variants as a technical artifact. An association between a missense DCLRE1C variant and V-gene and J-gene trimming of TCR beta chains was found in a later genetic analysis and replicated in an independent cohort. At a false discovery rate of 0.05, a later analysis linked 15,000 to 20,000 TCR beta sequences to specific HLA alleles. A further reported finding was that TCR beta sequences accurately predicted the HLA-A and HLA-B alleles for most subjects in the first cohort. Correlated functional status among segregating V segments might reflect linkage disequilibrium, but an unknown experimental factor could not be ruled out. The authors suggested that the approach could potentially be generalized to other disease states and immunological phenotypes. The only immune exposure information available for the cohort was CMV serostatus. Assigning TCR associations to individual alleles was difficult when HLA alleles, especially DR and DQ, strongly co-occurred. Three of the identified cytomegalovirus-associated TCR beta chains were confirmed in vitro to be specific for cytomegalovirus antigens. Because HLA typing was unavailable for some donors at each locus, only the typed subset was used in association tests. A later genetic analysis reported fewer N-insertions in productive TCRs among donors in an Asian-associated ancestry cluster than the roughly 640-donor mean.

Germline trimming amounts to 0 bases on V and 0 bases on J, with 2 as the count of junction bases outside the gene matches. Counted from cysteine to phenylalanine, this CDR3 has 15 amino acids. The DNA shown is the 45-base CDR3, in frame from base 1. According to the germline V gene (reference sequence), CDR1 reads GTSNPN and CDR2 reads SVGIG. The receptor library was made with the immunoSEQ multiplex PCR assay. For the multiplex PCR, a mixture combining 60 forward primers for TCR Vbeta segments and 13 reverse primers for TCR Jbeta segments was used. The CDR3 region of rearranged TCR beta genes was amplified from genomic DNA with a multiplex PCR assay. Amplified TCR beta libraries were sequenced as 87-base-pair reads on the Illumina HiSeq System. In the authors' own workflow: A later analysis counted approximately 74 million unique TCR beta chains across the 550 to 800 repertoires, and roughly 11 million of these chains were shared by at least two donors. A nearest-neighbor algorithm error-corrected the raw reads and collapsed the reads into unique sequences, merging closely related sequences to remove PCR and sequencing errors. Alignment of CDR3 sequences to IMGT reference sequences was used to assign V, D and J gene segments. For a sequence to be retained, at least a six-nucleotide match to both a V gene segment and a J gene segment was required. Rearrangements were classified as productive when the CDR3 lacked stop codons and remained in frame with V and J, and all other rearrangements were classified as non-productive. Following IMGT convention, CDR3 was defined as the stretch from the second conserved V-encoded cysteine to the conserved J-encoded phenylalanine. In an earlier analysis of just under 600 of the donors, sequences lacking an unambiguous match to a single V gene segment were excluded. An earlier analysis of about 590 of the donors classified V segments as functional when productive rearrangements were above 56.7% and as segregating when the standard deviation between donors was above 5%. A statistical classification framework was built for diagnosing cytomegalovirus status from the catalog of TCR beta chain sequences. A later analysis assigned V and J genes by comparing TCR nucleotide sequences with IMGT/GENE-DB human TR gene sequences. In a later analysis, CDR3 sequences and most-parsimonious VDJ recombination scenarios were assigned using the TCRdist pipeline. A later analysis defined each TCR beta chain by its CDR3 amino acid sequence plus V-gene family, and excluded reads lacking a unique V-gene family. To address suspected cross-contamination and a sequencing artifact, a later analysis removed 592 highly shared, low-generation-probability nucleotide sequences. A later analysis calculated a clonal expansion index for each public chain from normalized within-repertoire ranks of inferred template counts. In a later analysis, generation probabilities were computed using a VDJ recombination model fitted to out-of-frame rearrangements, and the results were checked against IGoR. A later analysis scored TCR-TCR, TCR-HLA and TCR-CMV co-occurrence with hypergeometric tests, applying a repertoire-size bias correction to TCR pairs. False discovery rates were estimated in a later analysis by permuting HLA or CMV assignments 20 times. In a later analysis, co-occurring TCRs were grouped using DBSCAN, and TCRdist sequence similarity was added for clustering within HLA-allele-positive subsets. Repertoires with fewer than 30,000 or more than 120,000 public chains, plus five repertoires with anomalous nucleotide sharing, were excluded from co-occurrence clustering. TCRdb mirrors the immuneACCESS table, restricted to in-frame sequences. Some clones are absent from its copies; in checked studies, under half trace to an unresolved V gene, and the reason for the others is unknown. For V, J and clone size, that table is used; D and trimming come from the DNA. This sample has 90,000 to 100,000 clones in its table, and approximately 79% of those were observed once. Around 19% of the sample rests with the top ten.

Regarding this clone: Its antigen is still unknown. The input lacks base qualities; no much larger clone sits a single base away.

The cohort consisted of 670 or so healthy bone marrow donors. At the time of sampling, all cohort members were nominally healthy, though unrecorded immune exposures were likely present. The donor tested CMV seropositive and was one of the 289 seropositive cohort members. Every donor gave a peripheral blood sample, and the peripheral blood mononuclear cells from that sample were used for TCR beta sequencing. Genomic DNA was extracted from the blood cell samples with the Qiagen DNeasy Blood Extraction Kit. The sequencing input was PBMCs. The chain couples TRBV30 to TRBJ2-1; the central 7 bases match TRBD2. This TCR derives from a woman in her sixties or seventies in good health and CMV-seropositive. The CDR3 region: CAWSVSGASYNEQFF. In nucleotide form, the sequence is TGTGCCTGGAGTGTAAGCGGGGCCTCCTACAATGAGCAGTTCTTC. With the portions outside the CDR3 filled from the reference TRBV30 and TRBJ2-1 genes, the complete variable region becomes SQTIHQWPATLVQPVGSPLSLECTVEGTSNPNLYWYRQAAGRGLQLLFYSVGIGQISSEVPQNLSASRPQDRQFILSSKKLLLSDSGFYLCAWSVSGASYNEQFFGPGTRLTVL.